A selection of T cell receptor beta chains follows, all from one sample in a study of blood T cells in healthy people across ages. TCRdb fed the 5' RACE reads into MiXCR, producing one record per CDR3 protein. This sample carries 550,000 to 600,000 distinct CDR3 sequences, 25% to 30% of them seen once, and the ten largest clones take 15% to 20%. Sequencing used blood. These receptors all come from a woman in her seventies in good health. Both conserved end residues are part of each CDR3. The order of the fields is V gene, J gene, clone size, D gene, CDR3 protein, CDR3 DNA. The D gene is left open where the match is weak. Size values are once, few and many counts, or a class for expanded clones, and some rows have none.

V gene: TRBV2
J gene: TRBJ2-2
clone size: NA
D gene: NA
CDR3 protein: CASSEFWSAVGELFF
CDR3 DNA: TGTGCCAGCAGTGAATTCTGGTCCGCGGTCGGGGAGCTGTTTTTT

V gene: TRBV29-1
J gene: TRBJ1-1
clone size: NA
D gene: NA
CDR3 protein: CSVEGRRTREAFF
CDR3 DNA: TGCAGCGTTGAAGGTCGAAGAACCCGTGAAGCTTTCTTT

V gene: TRBV12-3/TRBV12-4
J gene: TRBJ2-3
clone size: NA
D gene: NA
CDR3 protein: CASSPHRVRTDTQYF
CDR3 DNA: TGTGCCAGCAGCCCTCATAGGGTCCGCACAGATACGCAGTATTTT

V gene: TRBV9
J gene: TRBJ2-2
clone size: NA
D gene: NA
CDR3 protein: CASSGTLNTGELFF
CDR3 DNA: TGTGCCAGCAGCGGGACCCTTAACACCGGGGAGCTGTTTTTT

V gene: TRBV2
J gene: TRBJ1-5
clone size: few
D gene: NA
CDR3 protein: CASSESSRDQPQHF
CDR3 DNA: TGTGCCAGCAGTGAGTCCTCCAGGGATCAGCCCCAGCATTTT

V gene: TRBV5-1
J gene: TRBJ1-1
clone size: NA
D gene: NA
CDR3 protein: CASSQGTQNTEAFF
CDR3 DNA: TGCGCCAGCAGCCAAGGGACACAGAACACTGAAGCTTTCTTT

V gene: TRBV4-2
J gene: TRBJ2-1
clone size: NA
D gene: TRBD2
CDR3 protein: CASSQEGLAGWDEQFF
CDR3 DNA: TGTGCCAGCAGCCAAGAGGGTTTAGCGGGGTGGGATGAGCAGTTCTTC

V gene: TRBV6-5
J gene: TRBJ2-5
clone size: few
D gene: NA
CDR3 protein: CASSYSSLGQETQYF
CDR3 DNA: TGTGCCAGCAGTTACTCGTCTCTTGGGCAAGAGACCCAGTACTTC

V gene: TRBV7-2
J gene: TRBJ2-5
clone size: few
D gene: NA
CDR3 protein: CASSLVGSPGQETQYF
CDR3 DNA: TGTGCCAGCAGCTTAGTCGGTAGCCCGGGACAAGAGACCCAGTACTTC

V gene: TRBV6-5
J gene: TRBJ1-6
clone size: NA
D gene: NA
CDR3 protein: CASSYESDSPLHF
CDR3 DNA: TGTGCCAGCAGTTACGAATCAGATTCACCCCTCCACTTT

V gene: TRBV7-2
J gene: TRBJ2-5
clone size: NA
D gene: NA
CDR3 protein: CVSSLEETQYF
CDR3 DNA: TGTGTCAGCAGCTTAGAGGAGACCCAGTACTTC

V gene: TRBV7-2
J gene: TRBJ1-4
clone size: NA
D gene: TRBD1
CDR3 protein: CASSPRQGNEKLFF
CDR3 DNA: TGTGCCAGCAGCCCCCGACAGGGTAATGAAAAACTGTTTTTT

V gene: TRBV7-3
J gene: TRBJ2-1
clone size: few
D gene: NA
CDR3 protein: CASSPSAGYNEQFF
CDR3 DNA: TGTGCCAGCAGCCCCTCGGCGGGTTACAATGAGCAGTTCTTC

V gene: TRBV25-1
J gene: TRBJ1-4
clone size: NA
D gene: NA
CDR3 protein: CASSGDRRRVIEKLFF
CDR3 DNA: TGTGCCAGCAGTGGGGACCGGCGGAGGGTGATCGAAAAACTGTTTTTT